The T cell receptor beta chain under discussion was sequenced for a study of blood T cell repertoires in COVID-19. Whole-study context: Spain, Italy and the United States supplied samples that represented acute and convalescent COVID-19.

Clones were sequenced by immunoSEQ multiplex PCR, and TCRdb holds only the in-frame ones, with some missing. The sample includes tens of thousands of clones, about nine tenths of them seen just once. The CDR3 runs to 14 residues. CDR1 is LGHDT and CDR2 is YNNKEL in the germline V gene (reference sequence). Trimming shortened V by 5 bases and J by 4 bases, and 14 bases separated the two germline ends. The source is a woman older than 75 with active or convalescent COVID-19. The chain carries TRBV3-1 (or the pseudogene TRBV3-2) and TRBJ1-1, with D possibly TRBD1 on 6 matching bases. Sample: peripheral blood. CDR3 amino acids: CASSFNRDGTEAFF. The CDR3 DNA reads TGTGCCAGCAGCTTTAACAGGGATGGCACTGAAGCTTTCTTT.